This T cell receptor beta chain was sequenced during a study of shared clonotypes between healthy human individuals. Overall study context: CD4 naive and CD4 memory each took three plates per donor, while CD8 naive took two and CD8 memory one.

The naive CD8 subset, CD45RO-negative cells positively selected for CCR7, excluded terminally differentiated effector memory CD45RA+ cells. Libraries were prepared by immunoSEQ multiplex PCR; TCRdb keeps only in-frame clonotypes and omits some of them. Here the sample spans about 750,000 clones, approximately 92% being singletons. This CDR3 region has 15 residues. V was pared by 0 bases and J by 2 bases, with 3 bases of the junction left unmatched. Germline assignment: CDR1 SNHLY and CDR2 FYNNEI. Material for sequencing was naive CD8+ T cells sorted from blood. The TCR was taken from a man younger than 40 in good health. The V call is TRBV2, the J call TRBJ2-7; 8 bases map to TRBD2. In nucleotides, the CDR3 is TGTGCCAGCAGTGAAGCAAGCGGGAGTACCTACGAGCAGTACTTC. It codes for CASSEASGSTYEQYF.